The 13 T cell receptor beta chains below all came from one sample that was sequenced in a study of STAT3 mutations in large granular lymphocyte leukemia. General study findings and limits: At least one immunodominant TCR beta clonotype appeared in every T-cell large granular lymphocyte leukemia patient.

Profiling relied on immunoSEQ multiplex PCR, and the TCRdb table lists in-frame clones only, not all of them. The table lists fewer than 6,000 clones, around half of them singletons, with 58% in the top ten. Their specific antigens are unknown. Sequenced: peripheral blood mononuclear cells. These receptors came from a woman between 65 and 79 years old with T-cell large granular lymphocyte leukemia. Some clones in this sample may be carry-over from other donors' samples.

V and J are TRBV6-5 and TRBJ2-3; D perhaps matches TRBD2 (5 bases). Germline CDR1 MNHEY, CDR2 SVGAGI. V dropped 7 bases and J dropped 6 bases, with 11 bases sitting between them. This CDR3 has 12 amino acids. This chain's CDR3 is CASTTTGDTQYF. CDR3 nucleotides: TGTGCCAGCACCACCACGGGGGATACGCAGTATTTT.

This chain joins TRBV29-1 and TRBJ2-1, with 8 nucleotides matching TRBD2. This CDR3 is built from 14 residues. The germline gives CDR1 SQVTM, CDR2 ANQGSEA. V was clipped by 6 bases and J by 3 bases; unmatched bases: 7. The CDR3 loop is CSVVTSGDYNEQFF. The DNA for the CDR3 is TGCAGCGTCGTAACTAGCGGAGACTACAATGAGCAGTTCTTC.

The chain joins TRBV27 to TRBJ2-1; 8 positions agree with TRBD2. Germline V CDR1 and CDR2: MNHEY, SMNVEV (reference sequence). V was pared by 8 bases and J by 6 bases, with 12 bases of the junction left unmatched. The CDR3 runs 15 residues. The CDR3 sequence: CASYGIGRGSNEQFF. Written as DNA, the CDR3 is TGTGCCAGCTATGGCATCGGGAGGGGATCCAATGAGCAGTTCTTC.

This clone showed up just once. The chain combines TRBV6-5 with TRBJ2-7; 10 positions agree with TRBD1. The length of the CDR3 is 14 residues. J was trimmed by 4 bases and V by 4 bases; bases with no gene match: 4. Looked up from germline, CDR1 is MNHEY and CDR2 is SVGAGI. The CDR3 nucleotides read TGTGCCAGCAGTTCGTTGGACAGGGGGTACGAGCAGTACTTC. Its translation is CASSSLDRGYEQYF.

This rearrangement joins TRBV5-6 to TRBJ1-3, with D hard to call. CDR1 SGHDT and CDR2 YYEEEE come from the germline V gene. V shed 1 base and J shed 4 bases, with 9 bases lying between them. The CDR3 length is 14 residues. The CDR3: CASSLIAGGNTIYF. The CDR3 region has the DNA TGTGCCAGCAGCTTGATAGCAGGAGGAAACACCATATATTTT.

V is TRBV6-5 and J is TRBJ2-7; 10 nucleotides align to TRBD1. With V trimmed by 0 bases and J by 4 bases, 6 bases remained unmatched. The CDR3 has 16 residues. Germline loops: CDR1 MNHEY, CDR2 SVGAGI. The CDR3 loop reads CASSYSPGTGVYEQYF. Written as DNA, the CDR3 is TGTGCCAGCAGTTACTCCCCAGGGACAGGGGTATACGAGCAGTACTTC.

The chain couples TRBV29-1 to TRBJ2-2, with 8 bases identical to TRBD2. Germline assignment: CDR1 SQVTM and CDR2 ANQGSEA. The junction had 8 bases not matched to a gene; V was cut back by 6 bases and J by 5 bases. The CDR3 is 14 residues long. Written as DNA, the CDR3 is TGCAGCGTCCGGGAGGGGTCCAGAACCGGGGAGCTGTTTTTT. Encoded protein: CSVREGSRTGELFF.

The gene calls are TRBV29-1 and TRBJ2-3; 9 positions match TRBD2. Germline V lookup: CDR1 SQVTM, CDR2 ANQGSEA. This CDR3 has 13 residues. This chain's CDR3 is CRVAGESTDTQYF. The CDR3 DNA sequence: TGCAGAGTAGCGGGAGAGAGCACAGATACGCAGTATTTT.

In DNA form, the CDR3 reads TGTGCCAGCAGTAAGGGAGGGGTGAGTTATGGCTACACCTTC. This translates into CASSKGGVSYGYTF. The J gene is TRBJ1-2, the V gene TRBV6-6, with a weak D call TRBD1 (5 bases). The CDR3 length is 14 residues. V lost 5 bases and J 5 bases, leaving 15 bases between the germline ends. In germline, CDR1 is MNHNY, CDR2 SVGAGI (reference sequence).

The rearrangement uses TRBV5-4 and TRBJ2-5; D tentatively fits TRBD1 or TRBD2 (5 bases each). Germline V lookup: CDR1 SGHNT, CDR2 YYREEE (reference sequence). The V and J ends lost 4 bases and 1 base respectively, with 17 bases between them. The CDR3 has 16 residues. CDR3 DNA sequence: TGTGCCAGCAGCCGGGACCGGCCGGGCGTCCAAGAGACCCAGTACTTC. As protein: CASSRDRPGVQETQYF.

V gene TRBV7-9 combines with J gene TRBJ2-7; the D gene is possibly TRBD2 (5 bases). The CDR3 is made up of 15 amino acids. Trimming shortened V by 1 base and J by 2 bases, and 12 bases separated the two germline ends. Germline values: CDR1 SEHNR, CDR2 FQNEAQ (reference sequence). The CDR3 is CASSLGEPGAYEQYF. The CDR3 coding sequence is TGTGCCAGCAGCTTAGGGGAGCCCGGCGCCTACGAGCAGTACTTC.

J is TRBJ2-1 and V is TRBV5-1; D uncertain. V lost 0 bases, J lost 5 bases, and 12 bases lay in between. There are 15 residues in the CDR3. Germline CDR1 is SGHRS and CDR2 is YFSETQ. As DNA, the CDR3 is TGCGCCAGCAGCTTGGAGGCGCGCGGACACAATGAGCAGTTCTTC. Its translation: CASSLEARGHNEQFF.

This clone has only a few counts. This CDR3 is CAWTTQTGLYNEQFF. CDR3 coding DNA: TGTGCCTGGACCACACAGACAGGGTTATACAATGAGCAGTTCTTC. This chain links TRBV30 with TRBJ2-1; 7 bases match TRBD1. Germline CDR1 is GTSNPN and CDR2 is SVGIG (reference sequence). V trimming: 4 bases; J trimming: 4 bases; junction bases outside the gene matches: 10. The CDR3 consists of 15 residues.